The sequence of this T cell receptor (beta chain) was determined in a study of CD4 T cells in relation to SARS-CoV-2 and coronaviruses. The unexposed donors gave CD4+ T cells in about 2010-2019, prior to COVID-19. Isolation of CD4+ T cells took place after 10 days in culture. Generated by immunoSEQ multiplex PCR, the TCRdb table keeps only in-frame clones and is missing some. Of nearly 30,000 clones in the sample, around 80% are singletons; the top ten hold under 15%. V was cut by 0 bases and J by 0 bases, with 8 bases left in between. This CDR3 has 15 amino acids. From germline, CDR1 is MGHRA and CDR2 YSYEKL. Concerning this clone itself: The antigen remains undetermined.

The receptor was derived from a human donor in good health. The sequencing sample was made of CD4+ T cells from PBMCs, cultured in vitro. The chain uses TRBV4-1 and TRBJ2-5; D remains ambiguous. CDR3 loop: CASSQEDGDQETQYF. The DNA for the CDR3 is TGCGCCAGCAGCCAAGAAGACGGTGACCAAGAGACCCAGTACTTC.